This is a list of T cell receptor beta chains from one sample in a study of blood T cell repertoires in COVID-19. Sequenced by immunoSEQ multiplex PCR; TCRdb stores in-frame clones only, minus some. The repertoire holds approximately 220,000 clones, with 84% as singletons. Input material: peripheral blood. The receptors were sampled from a woman aged 55-75 years with acute or convalescent COVID-19. CDR3s include the opening cysteine and the closing phenylalanine or tryptophan. Fields, in order: V gene, D gene, clone size, J gene, CDR3 DNA, CDR3 protein. D genes are given only for firm matches. The size of a clone is reported for some rows only, either as once, few or many, or as a class for expanded clones.

V gene: TRBV5-1; D gene: TRBD1; clone size: once; J gene: TRBJ2-7; CDR3 DNA: TGCGCCAGCAGCTTGGTCGTGACAGGGGTCCACGAGCAGTACTTC; CDR3 protein: CASSLVVTGVHEQYF
V gene: TRBV6-5; D gene: TRBD1; clone size: few; J gene: TRBJ1-5; CDR3 DNA: TGTGCCAGCAGCCCACAGGGGGATCAGCCCCAGCATTTT; CDR3 protein: CASSPQGDQPQHF
V gene: TRBV15; D gene: .; clone size: .; J gene: TRBJ1-5; CDR3 DNA: TGTGCCACCAGCAGATCGGGGGGTCAGCCCCAGCATTTT; CDR3 protein: CATSRSGGQPQHF
V gene: TRBV2; D gene: .; clone size: .; J gene: TRBJ1-1; CDR3 DNA: TGTGCCAGCAGTGAGAGGGAGGGCACTGAAGCTTTCTTT; CDR3 protein: CASSEREGTEAFF
V gene: TRBV7-8; D gene: .; clone size: .; J gene: TRBJ1-1; CDR3 DNA: TGTGCCAGCAGCCCCGGCAAGGGAGGGAAAGGCATCATGAACACTGAAGCTTTCTTT; CDR3 protein: CASSPGKGGKGIMNTEAFF
V gene: TRBV29-1; D gene: .; clone size: .; J gene: TRBJ2-7; CDR3 DNA: TGCAGCGCCAAAGGGGGCAGGGGGGAGTACGAGCAGTACTTC; CDR3 protein: CSAKGGRGEYEQYF
V gene: TRBV7-6; D gene: TRBD1; clone size: .; J gene: TRBJ2-7; CDR3 DNA: TGTGCCAGCAGCCCAGGGACAGAAACCTACGAGCAGTACTTC; CDR3 protein: CASSPGTETYEQYF
V gene: TRBV9; D gene: .; clone size: .; J gene: TRBJ2-5; CDR3 DNA: TGTGCCAGCAGCGTAGGTCGGTCAGGCCTCCAAGAGACCCAGTACTTC; CDR3 protein: CASSVGRSGLQETQYF
V gene: TRBV9; D gene: TRBD2; clone size: .; J gene: TRBJ2-1; CDR3 DNA: TGTGCCAGCAGCACCACCCGGGGGGGCTCGGATGAGCAGTTCTTC; CDR3 protein: CASSTTRGGSDEQFF
V gene: TRBV15; D gene: .; clone size: few; J gene: TRBJ2-7; CDR3 DNA: TGTGCCACCAGCAGAGGACAGGCGAGCTCCTACGAGCAGTACTTC; CDR3 protein: CATSRGQASSYEQYF
V gene: TRBV7-2; D gene: .; clone size: once; J gene: TRBJ2-3; CDR3 DNA: TGTGCCAGCAGCTTTGGCGCGGGGACTAGCACAGATACGCAGTATTTT; CDR3 protein: CASSFGAGTSTDTQYF
V gene: TRBV6-5; D gene: .; clone size: .; J gene: TRBJ1-3; CDR3 DNA: TGTGCCAGCAGTCTGGCAGGAAACACCATATATTTT; CDR3 protein: CASSLAGNTIYF
V gene: TRBV9; D gene: .; clone size: .; J gene: TRBJ1-3; CDR3 DNA: TGTGCCAGCAGCGCCCACAGGGCTGGAAACACCATATATTTT; CDR3 protein: CASSAHRAGNTIYF
V gene: TRBV9; D gene: TRBD1; clone size: .; J gene: TRBJ2-5; CDR3 DNA: TGTGCCAGCACCTACTCCGACAGGGGGCTTTCGGGGGAGACCCAGTACTTC; CDR3 protein: CASTYSDRGLSGETQYF
V gene: TRBV7-2; D gene: .; clone size: .; J gene: TRBJ2-3; CDR3 DNA: TGTGCCAGCAGCTTAGCGTTCGGGGGGCTAGCAGATACGCAGTATTTT; CDR3 protein: CASSLAFGGLADTQYF
V gene: TRBV6-5; D gene: TRBD1; clone size: .; J gene: TRBJ2-1; CDR3 DNA: TGTGCCAGCAGTTTGACAGGGGGCTACAATGAGCAGTTCTTC; CDR3 protein: CASSLTGGYNEQFF
V gene: TRBV7-8; D gene: .; clone size: .; J gene: TRBJ1-6; CDR3 DNA: TGTGCCAGCAGCCTGCTGGTCCTCGCCAGCGGGCATTCACCCCTCCACTTT; CDR3 protein: CASSLLVLASGHSPLHF
V gene: TRBV5-1; D gene: TRBD1; clone size: .; J gene: TRBJ1-6; CDR3 DNA: TGCGCCAGCAGCGAGGGACAGTTTAGCTCCTATAATTCACCCCTCCACTTT; CDR3 protein: CASSEGQFSSYNSPLHF
V gene: TRBV19; D gene: .; clone size: .; J gene: TRBJ1-2; CDR3 DNA: TGTGCCAGTAAGTTGACAGGACTTAACTATGGCTACACCTTC; CDR3 protein: CASKLTGLNYGYTF
V gene: TRBV18; D gene: TRBD1; clone size: .; J gene: TRBJ1-2; CDR3 DNA: TGTGCCAGCTCACCGCTTCCGGGACAGGGGGCTTTAAACTATGGCTACACCTTC; CDR3 protein: CASSPLPGQGALNYGYTF
V gene: TRBV4-1; D gene: .; clone size: .; J gene: TRBJ1-6; CDR3 DNA: TGCGCCAGCAGCCAAGAAGTAAGAGGGATCCTCCACTTT; CDR3 protein: CASSQEVRGILHF
V gene: TRBV24-1; D gene: .; clone size: .; J gene: TRBJ1-3; CDR3 DNA: TGTGCCACCAGTGAACACGACAGAAAACAACCCGGACGCACCATATATTTT; CDR3 protein: CATSEHDRKQPGRTIYF
V gene: TRBV14; D gene: TRBD1; clone size: .; J gene: TRBJ1-1; CDR3 DNA: TGTGCCAGCAGCCTCAGGACAGGGAGGAACACTGAAGCTTTCTTT; CDR3 protein: CASSLRTGRNTEAFF
V gene: TRBV7-2; D gene: .; clone size: .; J gene: TRBJ1-1; CDR3 DNA: TGTGCCAGCAGCTTAGTCTGGGGACAAACTGAAGCTTTCTTT; CDR3 protein: CASSLVWGQTEAFF
V gene: TRBV7-2; D gene: .; clone size: once; J gene: TRBJ1-3; CDR3 DNA: TGTGCCAGCAGCTTAGAGAACAGGGCTGGAAACACCATATATTTT; CDR3 protein: CASSLENRAGNTIYF
V gene: TRBV29-1; D gene: .; clone size: .; J gene: TRBJ1-3; CDR3 DNA: TGCAGCGTTCTACGTGGAAACACCATATATTTT; CDR3 protein: CSVLRGNTIYF
V gene: TRBV2; D gene: .; clone size: once; J gene: TRBJ1-3; CDR3 DNA: TGTGCCAGCAAACAGGGCTCTGGAAACACCATATATTTT; CDR3 protein: CASKQGSGNTIYF
V gene: TRBV21-1; D gene: .; clone size: few; J gene: TRBJ2-7; CDR3 DNA: TGTGCCAGCAACAAAAGGTGCGGGGGGACCTACGAGCAGTACTTC; CDR3 protein: CASNKRCGGTYEQYF
V gene: TRBV11-2; D gene: TRBD2; clone size: .; J gene: TRBJ2-2; CDR3 DNA: TGTGCCAGCAGCTTGAGGAGGGTAGCGGGGGGGAACACCGGGGAGCTGTTTTTT; CDR3 protein: CASSLRRVAGGNTGELFF
V gene: TRBV5-4; D gene: .; clone size: .; J gene: TRBJ2-1; CDR3 DNA: TGTGCCAGCAGCCGCGGTAGCCCCGCCGCGGGTGAGCAGTTCTTC; CDR3 protein: CASSRGSPAAGEQFF
V gene: TRBV19; D gene: TRBD1; clone size: once; J gene: TRBJ1-1; CDR3 DNA: TGTGCCAGCGCCGACAGGGCGAACACTGAAGCTTTCTTT; CDR3 protein: CASADRANTEAFF
V gene: TRBV7-2; D gene: .; clone size: .; J gene: TRBJ2-6; CDR3 DNA: TGTGCCAGCAGCTTAGAGGGGTCTGGGGCCAACGTCCTGACTTTC; CDR3 protein: CASSLEGSGANVLTF
V gene: TRBV30; D gene: TRBD1; clone size: .; J gene: TRBJ1-2; CDR3 DNA: TGTGCCTGGAGTTCCGGGACAGCCACAAGTTACTATGGCTACACCTTC; CDR3 protein: CAWSSGTATSYYGYTF
V gene: TRBV14; D gene: TRBD1; clone size: .; J gene: TRBJ2-1; CDR3 DNA: TGTGCCAGCAGCCCTTCGACAGGGAAAATCTCCTACAATGAGCAGTTCTTC; CDR3 protein: CASSPSTGKISYNEQFF
V gene: TRBV2; D gene: .; clone size: .; J gene: TRBJ1-1; CDR3 DNA: TGTGCCAGCAGAGAAAATACCGGGACTTGGGCTTTCTTT; CDR3 protein: CASRENTGTWAFF
V gene: TRBV4-1; D gene: TRBD2; clone size: .; J gene: TRBJ2-5; CDR3 DNA: TGCGCCAGCAGCTTGGCTAGCGGGGGTCCGGAGACCCAGTACTTC; CDR3 protein: CASSLASGGPETQYF
V gene: TRBV9; D gene: .; clone size: once; J gene: TRBJ2-3; CDR3 DNA: TGTGCCAGCAGCGTAGTGGCGGGTGATACGCAGTATTTT; CDR3 protein: CASSVVAGDTQYF
V gene: TRBV7-9; D gene: TRBD1; clone size: .; J gene: TRBJ1-1; CDR3 DNA: TGTGCCAGCAGCCACCAACCCCGGACAGGGACATTGAACACTGAAGCTTTCTTT; CDR3 protein: CASSHQPRTGTLNTEAFF
V gene: TRBV13; D gene: .; clone size: .; J gene: TRBJ1-2; CDR3 DNA: TGTGCCAGCAGCTTACATCAGGATGGTAACTATGGCTACACCTTC; CDR3 protein: CASSLHQDGNYGYTF
V gene: TRBV19; D gene: TRBD1; clone size: once; J gene: TRBJ1-2; CDR3 DNA: TGTGCCAGTAGTACCAGGGGGGCCAGCCGCTATGGCTACACCTTC; CDR3 protein: CASSTRGASRYGYTF
V gene: TRBV2; D gene: TRBD2; clone size: .; J gene: TRBJ2-1; CDR3 DNA: TGTGCCAGCCTACTAGCGGGGCTAAACAATGAGCAGTTCTTC; CDR3 protein: CASLLAGLNNEQFF
V gene: TRBV7-2; D gene: .; clone size: .; J gene: TRBJ1-5; CDR3 DNA: TGTGCCAGCAGCAACTACAACCAGCCCCAGCATTTT; CDR3 protein: CASSNYNQPQHF
V gene: TRBV6-6; D gene: .; clone size: .; J gene: TRBJ1-2; CDR3 DNA: TGTGCCAGCAGCCCCTCCGGGTATGGCTACACCTTC; CDR3 protein: CASSPSGYGYTF
V gene: TRBV7-2; D gene: TRBD2; clone size: .; J gene: TRBJ2-1; CDR3 DNA: TGTGCCAGCAGCTTCTCTCTACTAGCGGGGGGATTCAATGAGCAGTTCTTC; CDR3 protein: CASSFSLLAGGFNEQFF
V gene: TRBV7-3; D gene: .; clone size: few; J gene: TRBJ2-5; CDR3 DNA: TGTGCCAGCAGACTACGGAGATGGAAAGAGACCCAGTACTTC; CDR3 protein: CASRLRRWKETQYF
V gene: TRBV9; D gene: TRBD1; clone size: .; J gene: TRBJ1-3; CDR3 DNA: TGTGCCAGCAGCGGACAGGGGGCTGTTGGAAACACCATATATTTT; CDR3 protein: CASSGQGAVGNTIYF
V gene: TRBV4-2; D gene: .; clone size: .; J gene: TRBJ1-1; CDR3 DNA: TGTGCCAGCAGCCAAGAGCAGGACACCACTGAAGCTTTCTTT; CDR3 protein: CASSQEQDTTEAFF
V gene: TRBV28; D gene: .; clone size: .; J gene: TRBJ2-3; CDR3 DNA: TGTGCCAGCAGTTTATTAGGGGCAGATACGCAGTATTTT; CDR3 protein: CASSLLGADTQYF
V gene: TRBV5-5; D gene: .; clone size: .; J gene: TRBJ1-2; CDR3 DNA: TGTGCCAGCAGCTTGGGCAGGGAAAACTATGGCTACACCTTC; CDR3 protein: CASSLGRENYGYTF
V gene: TRBV3-1/TRBV3-2; D gene: .; clone size: .; J gene: TRBJ2-3; CDR3 DNA: TGTGCCAGCAGCCCCCGGGGGAGCGAAAGCACAGATACGCAGTATTTT; CDR3 protein: CASSPRGSESTDTQYF
V gene: TRBV6-5; D gene: .; clone size: .; J gene: TRBJ1-1; CDR3 DNA: TGTGCCAGCAGAAAGGAGGTAGGCGCTGAAGCTTTCTTT; CDR3 protein: CASRKEVGAEAFF
V gene: TRBV7-9; D gene: .; clone size: once; J gene: TRBJ1-1; CDR3 DNA: TGTGCCAGCAGCTTAAACAGGGAGACTGAAGCTTTCTTT; CDR3 protein: CASSLNRETEAFF
V gene: TRBV21-1; D gene: .; clone size: .; J gene: TRBJ1-5; CDR3 DNA: TGTGCCAGCAGCACGAGAGGACAGGGAAGAAATCAGCCCCAGCATTTT; CDR3 protein: CASSTRGQGRNQPQHF
V gene: TRBV7-2; D gene: .; clone size: .; J gene: TRBJ1-2; CDR3 DNA: TGTGCCAGCAGCTTAGGAGGGGGGGCTTATGGCTACACCTTC; CDR3 protein: CASSLGGGAYGYTF
V gene: TRBV4-2; D gene: TRBD1; clone size: .; J gene: TRBJ2-5; CDR3 DNA: TGTGCCAGCAGCCAACGACAGGGGACCCAAGAGACCCAGTACTTC; CDR3 protein: CASSQRQGTQETQYF